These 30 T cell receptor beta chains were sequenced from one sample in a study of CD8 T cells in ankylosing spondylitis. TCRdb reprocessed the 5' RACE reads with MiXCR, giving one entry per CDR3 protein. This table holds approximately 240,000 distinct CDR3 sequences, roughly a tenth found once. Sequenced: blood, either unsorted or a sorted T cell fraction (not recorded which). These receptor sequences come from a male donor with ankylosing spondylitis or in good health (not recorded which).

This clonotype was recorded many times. The CDR3, as DNA: TGTGCCAGCAGCTTAGAGAGGGGGAACACTGAAGCTTTCTTT. This codes for CASSLERGNTEAFF. The chain couples TRBV11-2 to TRBJ1-1; TRBD1 might be the D (5 bases). The CDR3 length is 14 residues. V lost 0 bases and J lost 1, with 6 bases in between. Per the germline V gene, CDR1 is SGHAT and CDR2 is FQNNGV. Using reference TRBV11-2 and TRBJ1-1 for the parts outside the CDR3, the full variable domain is EAGVAQSPRYKIIEKRQSVAFWCNPISGHATLYWYQQILGQGPKLLIQFQNNGVVDDSQLPKDRFSAERLKGVDSTLKIQPAKLEDSAVYLCASSLERGNTEAFFGQGTRLTVV.

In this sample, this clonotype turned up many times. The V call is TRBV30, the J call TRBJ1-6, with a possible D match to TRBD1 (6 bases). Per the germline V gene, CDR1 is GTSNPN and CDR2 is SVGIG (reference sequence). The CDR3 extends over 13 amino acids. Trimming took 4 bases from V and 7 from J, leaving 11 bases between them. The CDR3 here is CAWTRTGNSPLHF. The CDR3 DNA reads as TGTGCCTGGACCAGAACAGGGAATTCACCCCTCCACTTT.

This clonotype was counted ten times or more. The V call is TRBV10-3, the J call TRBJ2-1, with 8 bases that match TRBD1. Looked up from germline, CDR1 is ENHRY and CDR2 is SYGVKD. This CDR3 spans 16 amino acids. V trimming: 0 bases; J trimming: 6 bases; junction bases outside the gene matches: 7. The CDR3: CAISESRTGYGNEQFF. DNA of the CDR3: TGTGCCATCAGTGAGTCGAGGACAGGGTATGGCAATGAGCAGTTCTTC.

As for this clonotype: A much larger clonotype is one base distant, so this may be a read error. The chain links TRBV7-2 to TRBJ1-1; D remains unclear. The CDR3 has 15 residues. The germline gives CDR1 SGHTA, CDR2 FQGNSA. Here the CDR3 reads CVSSLAPGISSEAFF. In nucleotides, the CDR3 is TGTGTCAGCAGCTTAGCGCCGGGGATTAGCTCTGAAGCTTTCTTT.

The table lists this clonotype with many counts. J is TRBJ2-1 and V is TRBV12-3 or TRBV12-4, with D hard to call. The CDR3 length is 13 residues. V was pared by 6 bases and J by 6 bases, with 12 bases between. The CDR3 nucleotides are TGTGCCAGCAGGATAAGCCCCTTCAATGAGCAGTTCTTC. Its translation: CASRISPFNEQFF.

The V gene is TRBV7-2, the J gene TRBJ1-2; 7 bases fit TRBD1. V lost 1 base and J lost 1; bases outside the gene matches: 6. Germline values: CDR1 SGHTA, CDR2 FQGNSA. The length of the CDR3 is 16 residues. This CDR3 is CASSLVAGTVNYGYTF. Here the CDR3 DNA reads TGTGCCAGCAGCTTAGTAGCCGGGACAGTTAACTATGGCTACACCTTC.

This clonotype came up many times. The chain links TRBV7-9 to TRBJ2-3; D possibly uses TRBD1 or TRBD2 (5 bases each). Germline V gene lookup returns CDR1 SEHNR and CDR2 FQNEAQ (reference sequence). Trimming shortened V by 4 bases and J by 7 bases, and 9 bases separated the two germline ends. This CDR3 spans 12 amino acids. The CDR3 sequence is CASSYEGNTQYF. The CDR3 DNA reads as TGTGCCAGCAGCTATGAGGGGAATACGCAGTATTTT.

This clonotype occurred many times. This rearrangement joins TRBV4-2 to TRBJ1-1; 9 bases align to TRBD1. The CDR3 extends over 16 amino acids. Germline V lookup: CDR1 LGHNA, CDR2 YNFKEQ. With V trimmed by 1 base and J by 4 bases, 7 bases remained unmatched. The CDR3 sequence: CASSQGQETGGTEAFF. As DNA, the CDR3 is TGTGCCAGCAGCCAAGGACAGGAGACAGGGGGCACTGAAGCTTTCTTT.

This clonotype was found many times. The CDR3, as DNA: TGTGCCAGCAGCCACCGGGGCCCCCCGCAAAATGAGCAGTTCTTC. It yields the protein CASSHRGPPQNEQFF. V gene TRBV3-1 combines with J gene TRBJ2-1; D may match TRBD1 or TRBD2 (5 bases each). V gave up 3 bases and J gave up 7 bases, with 16 bases separating them. The CDR3 sequence is 15 residues long. Germline V gives CDR1 LGHDT, CDR2 YNNKEL (reference sequence).

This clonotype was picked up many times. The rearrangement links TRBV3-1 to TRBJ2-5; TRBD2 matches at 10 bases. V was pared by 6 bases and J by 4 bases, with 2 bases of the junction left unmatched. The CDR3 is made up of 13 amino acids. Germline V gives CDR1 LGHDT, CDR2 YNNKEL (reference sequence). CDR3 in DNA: TGTGCCAGCAGACGGACTAGCGGAGAGACCCAGTACTTC. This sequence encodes CASRRTSGETQYF.

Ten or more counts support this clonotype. The CDR3 is CASSFVGEQFF. For the CDR3, the DNA is TGTGCCAGCAGCTTCGTAGGGGAGCAGTTCTTC. This chain joins TRBV7-8 and TRBJ2-1; D is ambiguous. V was cut by 3 bases and J by 10 bases, with 7 bases left in between. This CDR3 comprises 11 residues. From germline, CDR1 is SGHVS and CDR2 FQNEAQ.

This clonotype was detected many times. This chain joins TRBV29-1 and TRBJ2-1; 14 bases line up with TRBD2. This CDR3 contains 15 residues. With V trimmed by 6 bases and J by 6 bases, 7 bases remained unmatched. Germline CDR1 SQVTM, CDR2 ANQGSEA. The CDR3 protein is CSVRTSGRTGNEQFF. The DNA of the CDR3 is TGCAGCGTACGGACTAGCGGGAGGACCGGCAATGAGCAGTTCTTC.

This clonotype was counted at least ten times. The CDR3 DNA reads as TGCAGTGCAACCCTGACTAGCGGTAGCACAGATACGCAGTATTTT. The encoded protein is CSATLTSGSTDTQYF. The genes are TRBV20-1 and TRBJ2-3; 9 bases are a match to TRBD2. Looked up from germline, CDR1 is DFQATT and CDR2 is SNEGSKA (reference sequence). This CDR3 comprises 15 residues. Unmatched junction bases numbered 7, after V lost 6 bases and J lost 0 bases.

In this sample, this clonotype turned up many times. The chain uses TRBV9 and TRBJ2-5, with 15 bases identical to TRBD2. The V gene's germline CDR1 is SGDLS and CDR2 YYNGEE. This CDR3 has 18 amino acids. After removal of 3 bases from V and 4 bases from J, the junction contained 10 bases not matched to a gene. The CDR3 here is CASSAGGLAGGPGETQYF. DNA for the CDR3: TGTGCCAGCAGCGCCGGCGGACTAGCGGGGGGGCCTGGAGAGACCCAGTACTTC. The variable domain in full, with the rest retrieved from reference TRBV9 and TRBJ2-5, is DSGVTQTPKHLITATGQRVTLRCSPRSGDLSVYWYQQSLDQGLQFLIQYYNGEERAKGNILERFSAQQFPDLHSELNLSSLELGDSALYFCASSAGGLAGGPGETQYFGPGTRLLVL.

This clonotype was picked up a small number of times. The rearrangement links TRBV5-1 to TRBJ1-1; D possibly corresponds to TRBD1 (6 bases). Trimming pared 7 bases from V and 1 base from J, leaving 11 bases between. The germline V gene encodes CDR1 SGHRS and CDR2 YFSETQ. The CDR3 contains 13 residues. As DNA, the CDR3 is TGCGCCAGCTCCGGGACATGGAACACTGAAGCTTTCTTT. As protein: CASSGTWNTEAFF.

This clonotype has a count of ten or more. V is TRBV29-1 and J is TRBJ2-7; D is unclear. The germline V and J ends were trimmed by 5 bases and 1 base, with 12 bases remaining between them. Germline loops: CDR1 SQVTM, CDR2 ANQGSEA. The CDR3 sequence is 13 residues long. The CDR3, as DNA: TGCAGCGTTACCTCTGGTCCTTCCTACGAGCAGTACTTC. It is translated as CSVTSGPSYEQYF.

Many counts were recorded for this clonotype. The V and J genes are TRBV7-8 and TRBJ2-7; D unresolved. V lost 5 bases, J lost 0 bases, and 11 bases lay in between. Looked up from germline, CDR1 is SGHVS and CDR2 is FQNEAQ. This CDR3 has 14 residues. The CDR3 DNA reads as TGTGCCAGCAGCCTTAGGGAAGGCTCCTACGAGCAGTACTTC. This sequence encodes CASSLREGSYEQYF.

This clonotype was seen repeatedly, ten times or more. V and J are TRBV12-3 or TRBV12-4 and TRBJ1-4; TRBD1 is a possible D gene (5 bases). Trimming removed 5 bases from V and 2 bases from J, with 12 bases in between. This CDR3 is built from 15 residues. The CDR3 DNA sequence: TGTGCCAGCAGTGAAGGGGTGATCACTAATGAAAAACTGTTTTTT. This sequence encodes CASSEGVITNEKLFF.

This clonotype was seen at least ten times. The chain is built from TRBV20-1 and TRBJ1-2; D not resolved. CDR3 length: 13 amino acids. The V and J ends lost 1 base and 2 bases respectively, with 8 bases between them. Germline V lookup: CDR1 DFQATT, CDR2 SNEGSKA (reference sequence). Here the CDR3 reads CSARGDGNYGYTF. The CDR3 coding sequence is TGCAGTGCTAGAGGTGACGGGAACTATGGCTACACCTTC.

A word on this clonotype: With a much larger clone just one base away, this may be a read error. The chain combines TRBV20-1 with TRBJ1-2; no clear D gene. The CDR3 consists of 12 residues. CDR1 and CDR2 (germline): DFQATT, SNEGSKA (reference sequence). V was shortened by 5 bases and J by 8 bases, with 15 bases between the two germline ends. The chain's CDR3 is CSAAPSEGGYTF. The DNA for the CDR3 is TGCAGTGCTGCCCCCAGTGAGGGCGGCTACACCTTC.

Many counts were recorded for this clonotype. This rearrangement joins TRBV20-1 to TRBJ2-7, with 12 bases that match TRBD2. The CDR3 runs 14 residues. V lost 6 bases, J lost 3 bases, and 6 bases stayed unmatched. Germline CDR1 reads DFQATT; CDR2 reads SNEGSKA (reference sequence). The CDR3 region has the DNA TGCAGTGCATCTCGGACTAGCGGGGACTACGAGCAGTACTTC. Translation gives CSASRTSGDYEQYF.

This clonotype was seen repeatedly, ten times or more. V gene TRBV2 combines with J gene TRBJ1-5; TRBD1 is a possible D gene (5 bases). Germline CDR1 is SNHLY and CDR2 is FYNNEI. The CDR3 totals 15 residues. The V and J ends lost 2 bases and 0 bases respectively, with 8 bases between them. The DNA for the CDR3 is TGTGCCAGCAGTGAATCAGGGATTAGCAATCAGCCCCAGCATTTT. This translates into CASSESGISNQPQHF.

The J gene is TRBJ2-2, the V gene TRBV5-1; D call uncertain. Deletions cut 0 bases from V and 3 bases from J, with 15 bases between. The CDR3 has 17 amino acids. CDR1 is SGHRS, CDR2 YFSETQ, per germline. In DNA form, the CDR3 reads TGCGCCAGCAGCTTGGGGCCACCAGACACGGACACCGGGGAGCTGTTTTTT. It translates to CASSLGPPDTDTGELFF.

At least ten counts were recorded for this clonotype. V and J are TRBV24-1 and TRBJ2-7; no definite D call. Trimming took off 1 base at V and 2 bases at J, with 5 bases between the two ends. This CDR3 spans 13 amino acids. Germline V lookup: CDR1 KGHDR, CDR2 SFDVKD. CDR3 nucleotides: TGTGCCACCAGTGATTTAAGGACCTACGAGCAGTACTTC. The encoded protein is CATSDLRTYEQYF.

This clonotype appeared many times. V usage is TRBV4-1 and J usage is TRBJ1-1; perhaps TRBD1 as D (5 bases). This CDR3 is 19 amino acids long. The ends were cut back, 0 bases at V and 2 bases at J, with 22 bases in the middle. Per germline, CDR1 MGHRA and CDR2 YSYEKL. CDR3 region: CASSQDGIGTGRGNTEAFF. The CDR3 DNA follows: TGCGCCAGCAGCCAAGACGGGATAGGAACAGGAAGAGGAAACACTGAAGCTTTCTTT.

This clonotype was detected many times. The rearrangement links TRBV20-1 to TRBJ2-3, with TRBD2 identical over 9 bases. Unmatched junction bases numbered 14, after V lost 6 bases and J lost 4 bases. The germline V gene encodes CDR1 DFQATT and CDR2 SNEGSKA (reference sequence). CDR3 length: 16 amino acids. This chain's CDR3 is CSAGPLSSGEADTQYF. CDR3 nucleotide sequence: TGCAGTGCAGGCCCTTTATCTAGCGGGGAGGCAGATACGCAGTATTTT.

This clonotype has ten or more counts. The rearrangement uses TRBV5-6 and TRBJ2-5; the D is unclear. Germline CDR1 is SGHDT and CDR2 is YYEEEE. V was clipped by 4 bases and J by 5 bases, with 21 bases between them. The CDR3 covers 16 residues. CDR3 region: CASSPPESRWRETQYF. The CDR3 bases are TGTGCCAGCAGCCCTCCCGAATCCCGGTGGCGCGAGACCCAGTACTTC.

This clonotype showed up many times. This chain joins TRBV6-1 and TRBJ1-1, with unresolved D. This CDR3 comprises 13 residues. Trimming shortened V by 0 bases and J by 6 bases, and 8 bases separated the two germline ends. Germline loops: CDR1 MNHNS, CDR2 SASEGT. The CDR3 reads CASSEAGWSEAFF. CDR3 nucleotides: TGTGCCAGCAGTGAAGCAGGGTGGTCTGAAGCTTTCTTT.

The CDR3 DNA is TGCAGTGCTACGAGCGCTTCGGGACAGCCTCTAAATCAGCCCCAGCATTTT. It encodes CSATSASGQPLNQPQHF. The rearrangement links TRBV20-1 to TRBJ1-5; 7 nucleotides match TRBD1. Germline-derived CDR1 and CDR2 are DFQATT and SNEGSKA (reference sequence). The CDR3 is 17 amino acids. Germline trimming cut 4 bases from V and 4 bases from J; bases unmatched to any gene: 16.

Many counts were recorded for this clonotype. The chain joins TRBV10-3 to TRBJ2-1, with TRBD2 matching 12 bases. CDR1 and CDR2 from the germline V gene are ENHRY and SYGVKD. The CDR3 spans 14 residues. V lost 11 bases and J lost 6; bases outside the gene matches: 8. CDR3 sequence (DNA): TGTGCCTCCCGGACTAGCGGGGAGATCAATGAGCAGTTCTTC. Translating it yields CASRTSGEINEQFF.